Below, 21 T cell receptor beta chains from the same sample are listed, as sequenced in a study of T cell responses to AZD1222 COVID-19 vaccine. TCRdb keeps only in-frame clones here, not all; method: immunoSEQ multiplex PCR. The table has 150,000 or so clones, about 90% seen once; the top ten hold 5.5%. Sample: peripheral blood, taken on day 0 of MenACWY control vaccination. Receptors originate from an adult in good health.

The V and J genes are TRBV18 and TRBJ2-7, with D possibly matching TRBD1 (5 bases). Germline V CDR1 and CDR2: KGHSH, LQKENI. Trimming took off 8 bases at V and 3 bases at J, with 14 bases between the two ends. CDR3 size: 13 residues. CDR3 sequence (DNA): TGTGCCAGCCGAAGTGGGGCAGGCTACGAGCAGTACTTC. Translating gives CASRSGAGYEQYF.

V gene TRBV6-6 combines with J gene TRBJ1-6; D gene ambiguous. The CDR3 is 16 amino acids. Trimming cost V 0 bases and J 4 bases, with 10 bases left between them. Germline V gene sequence: CDR1 MNHNY, CDR2 SVGAGI (reference sequence). The CDR3 protein is CASSYSWEAYNSPLHF. Here the CDR3 DNA reads TGTGCCAGCAGTTACTCATGGGAAGCGTATAATTCACCCCTCCACTTT.

The V and J genes are TRBV12-3 or TRBV12-4 and TRBJ1-4; D is uncertain. This CDR3 region has 12 residues. V was shortened by 6 bases and J by 7 bases, with 9 bases between the two germline ends. The DNA of the CDR3 is TGTGCCAGCAGCTTCCCCGGTGAAAAACTGTTTTTT. Amino acids: CASSFPGEKLFF.

This sequence joins TRBV16 and TRBJ1-3; D ambiguous. The CDR3 contains 15 residues. CDR1 is KGHSY and CDR2 is FQNENV in the germline V gene. V was clipped by 2 bases and J by 0 bases, with 8 bases between them. CDR3 in DNA: TGTGCCAGCAGCCAACCAGCGAGCTCTGGAAACACCATATATTTT. This encodes CASSQPASSGNTIYF.

The V call is TRBV6-5, the J call TRBJ2-2, with a weak D call TRBD1 (7 bases). V lost 6 bases, J lost 5 bases, and 16 bases lay in between. Germline loops: CDR1 MNHEY, CDR2 SVGAGI. The CDR3 length is 15 residues. The CDR3 sequence is CASSRNRGGTGELFF. As DNA, the CDR3 is TGTGCCAGCAGCCGAAACAGGGGAGGTACCGGGGAGCTGTTTTTT.

The J gene is TRBJ2-1, the V gene TRBV4-1, with D hard to call. This CDR3 has 15 residues. CDR1 is MGHRA, CDR2 YSYEKL, per germline. V shed 3 bases and J shed 5 bases, with 14 bases lying between them. The DNA of the CDR3 is TGCGCCAGCAGCCAGAGGACGGTTCTAAACAATGAGCAGTTCTTC. This codes for CASSQRTVLNNEQFF.

The V gene is TRBV5-1, the J gene TRBJ2-3, with D tentatively TRBD1 or TRBD2 (6 bases each). This CDR3 is 13 amino acids long. Per the germline V gene, CDR1 is SGHRS and CDR2 is YFSETQ. With 2 bases removed from V and 7 bases from J, the gap between germline ends came to 11 bases. The CDR3 DNA sequence: TGCGCCAGCAGCTTCGGAGGGGGAAATACGCAGTATTTT. It translates to CASSFGGGNTQYF.

This clone appeared a single time. V gene TRBV9 combines with J gene TRBJ2-1, with 12 bases aligning to TRBD2. V gave up 0 bases and J gave up 8 bases; unmatched junction bases: 12. CDR1 is SGDLS, CDR2 YYNGEE, per germline. CDR3 length: 18 amino acids. This chain's CDR3 is CASSVEKGLAGQGDEQFF. DNA of the CDR3: TGTGCCAGCAGCGTAGAGAAGGGACTAGCGGGTCAAGGCGATGAGCAGTTCTTC.

The rearrangement joins TRBV7-6 to TRBJ2-7; D ambiguous. In germline, CDR1 is SGHVS, CDR2 FNYEAQ. This CDR3 spans 16 amino acids. The V end lost 1 base, the J end lost 7 bases, and 20 bases lay between the germline ends. Here the CDR3 DNA reads TGTGCCAGCAGCTTAGGTTCGGTCGGCGCTACTACAGAGCAGTACTTC. Protein: CASSLGSVGATTEQYF. The full variable domain, with the rest looked up from reference TRBV7-6 and TRBJ2-7, is GAGVSQSPRYKVTKRGQDVALRCDPISGHVSLYWYRQALGQGPEFLTYFNYEAQQDKSGLPNDRFSAERPEGSISTLTIQRTEQRDSAMYRCASSLGSVGATTEQYFGPGTRLTVT.

The genes are TRBV11-2 and TRBJ1-5; D gene unclear. Trimming cost V 1 base and J 4 bases, with 11 bases left between them. In germline, CDR1 is SGHAT, CDR2 FQNNGV. This CDR3 region has 15 residues. This CDR3 is CASSLAGQMNQPQHF. The DNA of the CDR3 is TGTGCCAGCAGCTTAGCCGGGCAGATGAATCAGCCCCAGCATTTT.

The chain links TRBV2 to TRBJ1-1, with 7 nucleotides matching TRBD1. CDR3 size: 12 residues. Germline V CDR1 and CDR2: SNHLY, FYNNEI. Unmatched junction bases numbered 1, after V lost 9 bases and J lost 0 bases. The CDR3 DNA sequence: TGTGCCAGGGGACAGTTGAACACTGAAGCTTTCTTT. Its translation: CARGQLNTEAFF.

The chain links TRBV14 to TRBJ1-1; D is unclear. The CDR3 runs 13 residues. Trimming cost V 4 bases and J 3 bases, with 9 bases left between them. In germline, CDR1 is SGHDN, CDR2 FVKESK. The chain's CDR3 is CASSPQRHTEAFF. DNA of the CDR3: TGTGCCAGCAGCCCACAAAGGCACACTGAAGCTTTCTTT.

J is TRBJ1-6 and V is TRBV19; D is uncertain. Germline lookup yields CDR1 LNHDA and CDR2 SQIVND (reference sequence). V gave up 1 base and J gave up 6 bases, with 10 bases separating them. This CDR3 has 15 residues. The CDR3 spells CASSIALAVNSPLHF. Here the CDR3 DNA reads TGTGCCAGTAGTATAGCCCTGGCAGTTAATTCACCCCTCCACTTT. Full variable domain (remainder filled in from reference TRBV19 and TRBJ1-6): DGGITQSPKYLFRKEGQNVTLSCEQNLNHDAMYWYRQDPGQGLRLIYYSQIVNDFQKGDIAEGYSVSREKKESFPLTVTSAQKNPTAFYLCASSIALAVNSPLHFGNGTRLTVT.

This chain connects TRBV7-2 to TRBJ1-5, with 7 bases aligning to TRBD1. The V segment lost 4 bases and the J segment 7 bases; nucleotides outside the gene matches: 7. The germline CDR1 and CDR2 sequences are SGHTA and FQGNSA. The length of the CDR3 is 14 residues. CDR3 nucleotide sequence: TGTGCCAGCAGCTCCCAGGGGGGCGGGCAGCCCCAGCATTTT. Translating it yields CASSSQGGGQPQHF.

This clone was observed a single time. This CDR3 is CASSPRPEDLLYGYTF. CDR3 coding DNA: TGTGCCAGCAGCCCAAGACCCGAGGACCTCTTATATGGCTACACCTTC. V and J are TRBV9 and TRBJ1-2; D is uncertain. V lost 4 bases to trimming and J lost 5 bases, with 21 bases between them. The germline V gene has CDR1 SGDLS and CDR2 YYNGEE. The CDR3 is made up of 16 amino acids.

This chain uses TRBV6-2 or TRBV6-3 with TRBJ2-2, with a possible D match to TRBD2 (5 bases). V lost 2 bases, J lost 8 bases, and 9 bases lay in between. This CDR3 has 13 residues. Germline V gives CDR1 MNHEY, CDR2 SVGEGT. The CDR3 protein is CASSYGPGGELFF. In nucleotides, the CDR3 is TGTGCCAGCAGTTACGGGCCGGGAGGGGAGCTGTTTTTT.

The chain links TRBV5-6 to TRBJ2-7, with 11 bases that match TRBD2. V lost 4 bases, J lost 0 bases, and 12 bases stayed unmatched. Per the germline V gene, CDR1 is SGHDT and CDR2 is YYEEEE. The CDR3 contains 18 residues. The CDR3 region has the DNA TGTGCCAGCAGCGCCCTCTTCCAGGGACTAGCGGACTCCTACGAGCAGTACTTC. Its translation is CASSALFQGLADSYEQYF.

V usage is TRBV28 and J usage is TRBJ1-2; 8 bases match TRBD1. Per the germline V gene, CDR1 is MDHEN and CDR2 is SYDVKM. The CDR3 consists of 13 residues. The V and J ends lost 6 bases and 8 bases, in that order; junction bases with no gene match: 8. Here the CDR3 reads CASRGRGPKGYTF. The CDR3 coding sequence is TGTGCCAGCAGGGGCAGGGGGCCGAAGGGCTACACCTTC.

The chain combines TRBV5-6 with TRBJ1-1; D gene uncertain. CDR3 length equals 13 residues. The V end was cut by 7 bases, the J end by 6 bases, with 16 bases between. Germline assignment: CDR1 SGHDT and CDR2 YYEEEE. The CDR3 bases are TGTGCCAGCGGAGGTCGACATGGCGCTGAAGCTTTCTTT. Residues: CASGGRHGAEAFF.

The chain uses TRBV5-6 and TRBJ1-1; possible D gene TRBD1, 5 bases. Per germline, CDR1 SGHDT and CDR2 YYEEEE. This CDR3 spans 15 amino acids. Trimming took 3 bases from V and 1 from J, leaving 13 bases between them. Here the CDR3 reads CASSWRFGGNTEAFF. The CDR3 nucleotides are TGTGCCAGCAGCTGGAGGTTCGGGGGGAACACTGAAGCTTTCTTT.

The genes are TRBV5-1 and TRBJ2-7, with 12 nucleotides matching TRBD1. The CDR3 is 14 amino acids. CDR1 and CDR2 (germline): SGHRS, YFSETQ. Germline trimming cut 4 bases from V and 5 bases from J; bases unmatched to any gene: 4. CDR3 protein: CASSQGQGADEQYF. In DNA form, the CDR3 reads TGCGCCAGCAGCCAGGGACAGGGGGCCGACGAGCAGTACTTC.